This T cell receptor (beta chain) was observed in a study of T cell changes during pregnancy in multiple sclerosis. The sample holds one count of this clone. This table comes from immunoSEQ multiplex PCR, and its TCRdb copy is limited to in-frame clones, with some not included. Of 40,000 to 45,000 clones in the sample, 89% were seen once. This CDR3 comprises 13 residues. The V and J ends lost 4 bases and 6 bases, in that order; junction bases with no gene match: 3. The germline CDR1 and CDR2 sequences are ENHRY and SYGVKD. J is TRBJ2-3 and V is TRBV10-3; 8 bases agree with TRBD2. Sequencing used CD4+ T cells from peripheral blood mononuclear cells, obtained in the first trimester of pregnancy. This receptor was taken from a female donor with multiple sclerosis, enrolled in a pregnancy study. CDR3 bases: TGTGCCATCAGTGGGACTAGCCCGGATACGCAGTATTTT. Translated, it gives CAISGTSPDTQYF.